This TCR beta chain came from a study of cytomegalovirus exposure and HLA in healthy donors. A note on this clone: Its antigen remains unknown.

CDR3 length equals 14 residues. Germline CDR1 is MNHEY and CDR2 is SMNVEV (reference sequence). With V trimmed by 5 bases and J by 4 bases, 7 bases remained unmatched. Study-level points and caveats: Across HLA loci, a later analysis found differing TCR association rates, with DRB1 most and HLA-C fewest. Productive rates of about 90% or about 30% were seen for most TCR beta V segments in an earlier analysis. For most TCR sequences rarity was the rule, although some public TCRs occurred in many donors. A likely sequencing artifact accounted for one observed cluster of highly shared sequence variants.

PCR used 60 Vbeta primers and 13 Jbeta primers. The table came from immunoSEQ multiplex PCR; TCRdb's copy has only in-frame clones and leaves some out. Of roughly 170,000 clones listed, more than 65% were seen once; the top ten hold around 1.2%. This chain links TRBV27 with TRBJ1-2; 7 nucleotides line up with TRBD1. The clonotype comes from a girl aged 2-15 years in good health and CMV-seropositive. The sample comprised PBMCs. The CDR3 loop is CASSRGGSSYGYTF. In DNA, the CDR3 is TGTGCCAGCAGTAGAGGGGGCAGCTCCTATGGCTACACCTTC.